Below are 8 T cell receptor beta chains sequenced from a single sample in a study of blood T cell repertoires in COVID-19. Some clones are missing from TCRdb's copy, which holds only in-frame ones; the method was immunoSEQ multiplex PCR. The sample contains fewer than 500,000 clones, 85% to 90% of which appear only once. The sample comprised PBMCs or T cells enriched from blood (not recorded which). The origin of the receptors is a young man who had recovered from COVID-19.

The CDR3 DNA reads as TGTGCCAGCAGTAGAACGGAGGGGACCTATAATTCACCCCTCCACTTT. Encoded protein: CASSRTEGTYNSPLHF. This chain uses TRBV13 with TRBJ1-6; weak D call: TRBD1 (5 bases). Germline V gives CDR1 PRHDT, CDR2 FYEKMQ (reference sequence). There are 16 residues in the CDR3. V dropped 6 bases and J dropped 2 bases, with 14 bases sitting between them.

The chain has TRBV20-1 and TRBJ2-3; D unclear. Germline CDR1 DFQATT, CDR2 SNEGSKA (reference sequence). The germline V and J ends were trimmed by 5 bases and 8 bases, with 11 bases remaining between them. The CDR3 length is 11 residues. The CDR3 DNA sequence: TGCAGTGCTGCCGGTGGTCCTACGCAGTATTTT. It yields the protein CSAAGGPTQYF.

The rearrangement joins TRBV7-9 to TRBJ2-5, with D hard to call. Germline CDR1 is SEHNR and CDR2 is FQNEAQ (reference sequence). This CDR3 contains 14 residues. The V and J ends lost 5 bases and 4 bases respectively, with 14 bases between them. CDR3 loop: CASSPTTSRETQYF. Written as DNA, the CDR3 is TGTGCCAGCAGCCCAACGACTTCACGAGAGACCCAGTACTTC.

The chain uses TRBV14 and TRBJ2-1; 10 nucleotides match TRBD2. Germline V gives CDR1 SGHDN, CDR2 FVKESK. This CDR3 spans 19 amino acids. The junction had 12 bases not matched to a gene; V was cut back by 2 bases and J by 2 bases. CDR3 region: CASSQRTSGNTWPYNEQFF. CDR3 DNA sequence: TGTGCCAGCAGCCAACGGACTAGCGGTAATACATGGCCCTACAATGAGCAGTTCTTC.

The J gene is TRBJ1-2, the V gene TRBV28, with unresolved D. CDR3 length: 12 amino acids. Germline V lookup: CDR1 MDHEN, CDR2 SYDVKM. V lost 7 bases and J lost 5, with 11 bases in between. DNA of the CDR3: TGTGCCAGCACCCTTCCGGGTTATGGCTACACCTTC. Translation: CASTLPGYGYTF.

The chain joins TRBV30 to TRBJ2-7, with TRBD1 matching over 9 bases. With V trimmed by 4 bases and J by 2 bases, 3 bases remained unmatched. The CDR3 sequence is 13 residues long. Germline assignment: CDR1 GTSNPN and CDR2 SVGIG (reference sequence). Written as DNA, the CDR3 is TGTGCCTGGACCCGGACAGGGGCCTACGAGCAGTACTTC. It codes for CAWTRTGAYEQYF.

The chain recombines TRBV2 with TRBJ1-5, with a possible D match to TRBD1 (5 bases). Germline V lookup: CDR1 SNHLY, CDR2 FYNNEI. The CDR3 contains 16 residues. With 4 bases removed from V and 5 bases from J, the gap between germline ends came to 18 bases. CDR3 sequence reads: CASSVKGVALDQPQHF. CDR3 bases: TGTGCCAGCAGTGTAAAAGGGGTCGCGCTCGATCAGCCCCAGCATTTT. The whole variable domain, filled in from reference TRBV2 and TRBJ1-5, reads EPEVTQTPSHQVTQMGQEVILRCVPISNHLYFYWYRQILGQKVEFLVSFYNNEISEKSEIFDDQFSVERPDGSNFTLKIRSTKLEDSAMYFCASSVKGVALDQPQHFGDGTRLSIL.

This chain connects TRBV10-3 to TRBJ1-4; D remains ambiguous. Per germline, CDR1 ENHRY and CDR2 SYGVKD. CDR3 length: 15 amino acids. Trimming stripped 6 bases from V and 3 bases from J, with 14 bases between. The CDR3 region is CAISAKTGSNEKLFF. CDR3 DNA sequence: TGTGCCATCAGCGCGAAAACGGGGTCTAATGAAAAACTGTTTTTT.